One sample yielded the 9 T cell receptor beta chains listed below, sequenced in a study of cytomegalovirus exposure and HLA in healthy donors. Primers for the PCR totalled 60 Vbeta and 13 Jbeta. Profiled with immunoSEQ multiplex PCR; TCRdb holds only in-frame clones, not every one. The sample includes around 120,000 clones, about three quarters of them seen just once. Specimen: PBMCs. Receptor source: a man in his sixties in good health and CMV-seropositive.

Only one count was recorded for this clone. This sequence joins TRBV6-1 and TRBJ1-1; tentatively, D is TRBD1 (6 bases). The V gene's germline CDR1 is MNHNS and CDR2 SASEGT. CDR3 length: 14 residues. The germline V and J ends were trimmed by 5 bases and 4 bases, with 14 bases remaining between them. Written as DNA, the CDR3 is TGTGCCAGCAGTTTCTCACAGGGTGGCACTGAAGCTTTCTTT. It is translated as CASSFSQGGTEAFF.

J is TRBJ1-3 and V is TRBV11-1; the D gene is possibly TRBD1 (5 bases). The CDR3 is made up of 14 amino acids. The V gene lost 4 bases and the J gene lost 4 bases, with 11 bases spanning the gap. Germline values: CDR1 SGHAT, CDR2 FQDESV (reference sequence). CDR3 protein: CASSSRGTGNTIYF. The CDR3 bases are TGTGCCAGCAGCTCTCGGGGGACCGGAAACACCATATATTTT. Drawing the rest from reference TRBV11-1 and TRBJ1-3, the complete variable domain is EAEVAQSPRYKITEKSQAVAFWCDPISGHATLYWYRQILGQGPELLVQFQDESVVDDSQLPKDRFSAERLKGVDSTLKIQPAELGDSAMYLCASSSRGTGNTIYFGEGSWLTVV.

This clone was observed a single time. The sample holds other DNA sequences that translate to the same CDR3. The V gene is TRBV5-4, the J gene TRBJ2-2; TRBD1 is a possible D gene (5 bases). The CDR3 runs 13 residues. Between the trimmed V and J ends, which lost 1 base and 4 bases, there was a span of 5 bases. Per the germline V gene, CDR1 is SGHNT and CDR2 is YYREEE (reference sequence). In DNA, the CDR3 is TGTGCCAGCAGCTTGACAGGCACCGGGGAGCTGTTTTTT. It yields the protein CASSLTGTGELFF.

The V gene is TRBV29-1, the J gene TRBJ1-2; a possible D gene is TRBD1 (5 bases). V was pared by 3 bases and J by 8 bases, with 13 bases between. This CDR3 contains 12 residues. Germline V gene sequence: CDR1 SQVTM, CDR2 ANQGSEA. CDR3 bases: TGCAGCGTTGAGATAGACAGTGGCGGCTACACCTTC. Translated, it gives CSVEIDSGGYTF.

The chain has TRBV20-1 and TRBJ1-5, with TRBD1 matching over 7 bases. V lost 1 base and J lost 12; bases outside the gene matches: 3. CDR1 and CDR2 (germline): DFQATT, SNEGSKA (reference sequence). CDR3 length equals 11 residues. CDR3 sequence: CSARGDSNQHF. CDR3 DNA sequence: TGCAGTGCTAGAGGGGACAGCAACCAGCATTTT.

The chain links TRBV28 to TRBJ1-1; D is possibly TRBD1 (5 bases). V was trimmed by 8 bases and J by 1 base, leaving 17 bases between them. The CDR3 runs 15 residues. Germline CDR1 MDHEN, CDR2 SYDVKM. CDR3: CASGFQGFSNTEAFF. The CDR3 DNA reads TGTGCCAGCGGCTTTCAGGGTTTCTCGAACACTGAAGCTTTCTTT.

V and J are TRBV5-1 and TRBJ2-7; no definite D call. The V gene lost 0 bases and the J gene lost 5 bases, with 3 bases spanning the gap. The CDR3 spans 11 residues. Germline V gene data show CDR1 as SGHRS and CDR2 as YFSETQ. The CDR3 protein is CASSLADEQYF. CDR3 sequence (DNA): TGCGCCAGCAGCTTGGCGGACGAGCAGTACTTC.

The rearrangement uses TRBV5-6 and TRBJ2-7, with 9 positions matching TRBD1. The germline CDR1 and CDR2 sequences are SGHDT and YYEEEE. The CDR3 covers 13 residues. V lost 4 bases and J lost 6; bases outside the gene matches: 5. The CDR3 DNA sequence: TGTGCCAGCAGCCCGGGACAGGGTGGCGAGCAGTACTTC. The encoded protein is CASSPGQGGEQYF.

J is TRBJ1-4 and V is TRBV19; 9 positions agree with TRBD1. The CDR3 is 13 residues long. V was pared by 7 bases and J by 11 bases, with 8 bases of the junction left unmatched. CDR1 is LNHDA and CDR2 is SQIVND in the germline V gene (reference sequence). In DNA form, the CDR3 reads TGTGCCAGTAATCCGGGACAGGGATGGAAACTGTTTTTT. Translating it yields CASNPGQGWKLFF.